One and the same sample provided the 17 T cell receptor beta chains below, sequenced in a study of blood T cell repertoires in COVID-19 (dated by TCRdb to about 2020). The library relied on the immunoSEQ multiplex PCR assay. Not all clones reach the TCRdb copy of this immuneACCESS table, which keeps in-frame sequences only. Checked studies attribute under half of the gap to unresolved V genes and leave the rest unexplained. The sample includes approximately 150,000 clones, with 88% observed a single time. The top ten clones comprise 28% of the sample. The sequenced material came from peripheral blood. These receptor sequences come from a human donor in a cohort sampled during active COVID-19.

The sample holds a few counts of this clone. The chain links TRBV5-4 to TRBJ1-6; 8 positions match TRBD1. Trimming cost V 4 bases and J 8 bases; bases outside gene matches: 5. The CDR3 extends over 14 amino acids. In germline, CDR1 is SGHNT, CDR2 YYREEE (reference sequence). DNA for the CDR3: TGTGCCAGCAGCCCTGGACAGGGAGATTCACCCCTCCACTTT. It is translated as CASSPGQGDSPLHF.

This clone was observed once. The V and J genes are TRBV29-1 and TRBJ1-5; TRBD1 agrees at 7 bases. CDR3 length equals 14 residues. Germline CDR1 SQVTM, CDR2 ANQGSEA. V trimming: 4 bases; J trimming: 5 bases; junction bases outside the gene matches: 8. The CDR3 nucleotides are TGCAGCGTTGCCGGCGCCAGGGGGGATCAGCCCCAGCATTTT. The encoded protein is CSVAGARGDQPQHF.

The CDR3 reads CASSPGTGGYGYTF. Here the CDR3 DNA reads TGTGCCAGCAGCCCAGGGACAGGGGGGTATGGCTACACCTTC. J is TRBJ1-2 and V is TRBV9; 11 positions match TRBD1. With 4 bases clipped from V and 5 bases from J, the junction kept 4 bases outside the gene matches. CDR1 SGDLS and CDR2 YYNGEE come from the germline V gene. The CDR3 runs 14 residues.

This sequence joins TRBV5-1 and TRBJ2-3; TRBD2 might be the D (6 bases). V shed 3 bases and J shed 4 bases, with 6 bases lying between them. This CDR3 comprises 12 residues. From germline, CDR1 is SGHRS and CDR2 YFSETQ. CDR3 protein: CASSWGADTQYF. The DNA for the CDR3 is TGCGCCAGCAGCTGGGGGGCAGATACGCAGTATTTT. Supplemented by reference TRBV5-1 and TRBJ2-3, the full variable domain reads KAGVTQTPRYLIKTRGQQVTLSCSPISGHRSVSWYQQTPGQGLQFLFEYFSETQRNKGNFPGRFSGRQFSNSRSEMNVSTLELGDSALYLCASSWGADTQYFGPGTRLTVL.

The chain is built from TRBV7-9 and TRBJ1-2, with no clear D. Germline V CDR1 and CDR2: SEHNR, FQNEAQ (reference sequence). The CDR3 sequence is 11 residues long. The V and J ends lost 1 base and 8 bases respectively, with 5 bases between them. Here the CDR3 DNA reads TGTGCCAGCAGCTTAGGGAGCGGCTACACCTTC. It specifies CASSLGSGYTF.

The chain recombines TRBV4-3 with TRBJ1-2, with TRBD1 identical over 7 bases. The CDR3 is made up of 16 amino acids. V was clipped by 0 bases and J by 0 bases; unmatched bases: 4. Germline values: CDR1 LGHNA, CDR2 YSLEER. The CDR3 region is CASSQDLGTANYGYTF. In DNA, the CDR3 is TGCGCCAGCAGCCAAGATCTTGGGACAGCTAACTATGGCTACACCTTC.

This chain links TRBV11-2 with TRBJ2-5; D might be TRBD2 (5 bases). Germline loops: CDR1 SGHAT, CDR2 FQNNGV. The CDR3 extends over 12 amino acids. V dropped 2 bases and J dropped 4 bases, with 5 bases sitting between them. The CDR3 DNA reads as TGTGCCAGCAGCTTAAGCGGAGAGACCCAGTACTTC. Translation gives CASSLSGETQYF.

CDR3: CASSTKRGGNTEAFF. CDR3 nucleotide sequence: TGTGCCAGCTCTACCAAGCGGGGAGGGAACACTGAAGCTTTCTTT. The chain links TRBV18 to TRBJ1-1, with D unresolved. V lost 6 bases and J 1 base, leaving 15 bases between the germline ends. Germline V CDR1 and CDR2: KGHSH, LQKENI. This CDR3 is 15 amino acids long.

This chain uses TRBV5-4 with TRBJ2-1; D is possibly TRBD2 (6 bases). There are 15 residues in the CDR3. Between the trimmed V and J ends, which lost 0 bases and 0 bases, there was a span of 7 bases. Germline lookup yields CDR1 SGHNT and CDR2 YYREEE (reference sequence). CDR3 loop: CASSLGLVSYNEQFF. The DNA of the CDR3 is TGTGCCAGCAGCTTGGGACTAGTCTCCTACAATGAGCAGTTCTTC.

The chain is built from TRBV10-3 and TRBJ1-5, with D unclear. The CDR3 loop spans 13 amino acids. Germline V gives CDR1 ENHRY, CDR2 SYGVKD. V was trimmed by 8 bases and J by 7 bases, leaving 15 bases between them. The DNA for the CDR3 is TGTGCCATCCGAGCGGAGGGTGGGCAGCCCCAGCATTTT. Amino acids: CAIRAEGGQPQHF.

This rearrangement joins TRBV19 to TRBJ2-1; TRBD2 agrees at 10 bases. The germline CDR1 and CDR2 sequences are LNHDA and SQIVND (reference sequence). V was clipped by 4 bases and J by 6 bases; unmatched bases: 9. The length of the CDR3 is 16 residues. This CDR3 reads CASSKTSGGAVNEQFF. The DNA for the CDR3 is TGTGCCAGTAGTAAAACGAGCGGGGGGGCCGTCAATGAGCAGTTCTTC.

J is TRBJ1-5 and V is TRBV6-1; 10 nucleotides line up with TRBD1. The CDR3 has 14 amino acids. Trimming took 3 bases from V and 6 from J; bases not matched to a gene: 2. CDR1 and CDR2 (germline): MNHNS, SASEGT. The CDR3 DNA follows: TGTGCCAGCAGTGAGACAGGGGGCTTTCAGCCCCAGCATTTT. Its protein is CASSETGGFQPQHF.

This clone has a handful of counts. The V call is TRBV4-1, the J call TRBJ1-2; D call uncertain. V was clipped by 0 bases and J by 1 base, with 9 bases between them. The CDR3 loop spans 15 amino acids. CDR1 and CDR2 from the germline V gene are MGHRA and YSYEKL. The CDR3 DNA is TGCGCCAGCAGCCAAGATCCAGCGTATAACTATGGCTACACCTTC. Its translation: CASSQDPAYNYGYTF.

The chain couples TRBV6-1 to TRBJ2-7, with 8 positions matching TRBD1. Germline CDR1 and CDR2: MNHNS and SASEGT. The V and J ends lost 1 base and 4 bases, in that order; junction bases with no gene match: 12. The CDR3 has 17 residues. This CDR3 is CASSEEDRAIGLYEQYF. Here the CDR3 DNA reads TGTGCCAGCAGTGAAGAGGACAGGGCAATCGGCCTTTACGAGCAGTACTTC.

The rearrangement uses TRBV6-5 and TRBJ2-3; 7 bases agree with TRBD2. Unmatched junction bases numbered 10, after V lost 6 bases and J lost 4 bases. Per germline, CDR1 MNHEY and CDR2 SVGAGI. CDR3 length equals 15 residues. CDR3: CASRDRGSGADTQYF. CDR3 DNA sequence: TGTGCCAGCAGGGACCGGGGGAGCGGGGCAGATACGCAGTATTTT.

This clone occurred once. V is TRBV29-1 and J is TRBJ1-1, with unresolved D. The ends were cut back, 0 bases at V and 6 bases at J, with 17 bases in the middle. The CDR3 contains 15 residues. Germline V gene data show CDR1 as SQVTM and CDR2 as ANQGSEA. As DNA, the CDR3 is TGCAGCGTTGAAGACCCGGGATTTAGGAGAGCTGAAGCTTTCTTT. This translates into CSVEDPGFRRAEAFF.

This chain connects TRBV5-5 to TRBJ2-1, with TRBD2 matching 11 bases. The germline V gene encodes CDR1 SGHKS and CDR2 YYEKEE (reference sequence). V dropped 4 bases and J dropped 9; count of bases not matched to a gene: 6. The CDR3 is made up of 14 amino acids. The CDR3 DNA is TGTGCCAGCAGCGTTAGCGGGGGGGCCAGTGAGCAGTTCTTC. Translated: CASSVSGGASEQFF.